Presented here are 29 T cell receptor beta chains from one specimen sequenced in a study of blood T cell repertoires in COVID-19. The method was immunoSEQ multiplex PCR; TCRdb's version includes in-frame clones alone and lacks a portion of them. The data show about 250,000 clones, with about 91% seen just once and roughly 6% held by the top ten. The specimen was peripheral blood. Receptors originate from a woman aged 30 to 39 with COVID-19, enrolled during active disease.

The chain couples TRBV10-3 to TRBJ2-3; a possible D gene is TRBD1 (6 bases). CDR3 length equals 13 residues. Germline V gene data show CDR1 as ENHRY and CDR2 as SYGVKD. Trimming pared 5 bases from V and 4 bases from J, leaving 10 bases between. The CDR3 loop reads CAISMDRADTQYF. The DNA for the CDR3 is TGTGCCATCAGTATGGACAGAGCAGATACGCAGTATTTT.

The chain uses TRBV18 and TRBJ2-5; 7 positions agree with TRBD1. The ends lost 1 base at V and 2 bases at J; junction bases unmatched: 4. CDR1 and CDR2 (germline): KGHSH, LQKENI. The CDR3 has 15 residues. The chain's CDR3 is CASSPRSTGQETQYF. The CDR3 DNA reads TGTGCCAGCTCACCACGTTCGACAGGGCAAGAGACCCAGTACTTC.

J is TRBJ2-1 and V is TRBV29-1; 7 nucleotides agree with TRBD1. Germline V CDR1 and CDR2: SQVTM, ANQGSEA. V was pared by 6 bases and J by 2 bases, with 4 bases of the junction left unmatched. The CDR3 length is 13 residues. As DNA, the CDR3 is TGCAGCGTAGCAGGGGGTACCTACAATGAGCAGTTCTTC. This translates into CSVAGGTYNEQFF.

Turning to this clone: Other DNA variants within this sample encode the same CDR3. The rearrangement joins TRBV4-3 to TRBJ2-3; 8 bases agree with TRBD2. The trim removed 2 bases at V and 5 bases at J, leaving 6 bases unmatched. This CDR3 comprises 15 residues. CDR1 and CDR2 from the germline V gene are LGHNA and YSLEER. CDR3: CASSQTGGAGDTQYF. CDR3 coding DNA: TGCGCCAGCAGCCAAACCGGGGGGGCAGGAGATACGCAGTATTTT.

This chain uses TRBV5-1 with TRBJ2-4; possible D gene TRBD2, 7 bases. This CDR3 has 16 amino acids. Germline lookup yields CDR1 SGHRS and CDR2 YFSETQ. Between the trimmed V and J ends, which lost 0 bases and 0 bases, there was a span of 10 bases. The CDR3 nucleotides read TGCGCCAGCAGCTTGGCCGGGGGGCTAGCCAAAAACATTCAGTACTTC. It encodes CASSLAGGLAKNIQYF.

This clone occurred once. This chain links TRBV19 with TRBJ1-2; a weak D match, TRBD1 (5 bases). Trimming left V 4 bases short and J 2 bases short, with 8 bases between. Germline assignment: CDR1 LNHDA and CDR2 SQIVND (reference sequence). This CDR3 has 13 amino acids. The DNA of the CDR3 is TGTGCCAGTAGTACACAGGTGAACTATGGCTACACCTTC. It translates to CASSTQVNYGYTF.

The rearrangement joins TRBV11-3 to TRBJ2-7; tentatively, D is TRBD2 (5 bases). The germline V and J ends were trimmed by 1 base and 0 bases, with 7 bases remaining between them. The CDR3 sequence is 14 residues long. Germline V CDR1 and CDR2: SGHNT, YENEEA. The CDR3 bases are TGTGCCAGCAGCTTAGTTACTAGCTCCTACGAGCAGTACGTC. It codes for CASSLVTSSYEQYV.

This clone is a singleton in its sample. This rearrangement joins TRBV18 to TRBJ2-1; 10 bases agree with TRBD2. The CDR3 contains 15 residues. CDR1 KGHSH and CDR2 LQKENI come from the germline V gene. The ends lost 8 bases at V and 9 bases at J; junction bases unmatched: 13. CDR3 in DNA: TGTGCCAGCCTTAAGAGTGGTAGCGGGAGGAGTGAGCAGTTCTTC. It specifies CASLKSGSGRSEQFF.

The chain couples TRBV5-6 to TRBJ2-5, with D possibly being TRBD2 (5 bases). Germline lookup yields CDR1 SGHDT and CDR2 YYEEEE. The germline V and J ends were trimmed by 0 bases and 5 bases, with 11 bases remaining between them. The CDR3 is 14 amino acids. The CDR3 sequence is CASSLGTGWETQYF. Written as DNA, the CDR3 is TGTGCCAGCAGCTTGGGTACGGGATGGGAGACCCAGTACTTC.

The chain employs TRBV4-1 and TRBJ1-4; the match to TRBD1 covers 8 bases. This CDR3 spans 16 amino acids. CDR1 is MGHRA and CDR2 is YSYEKL in the germline V gene. V was clipped by 5 bases and J by 8 bases; unmatched bases: 13. In nucleotides, the CDR3 is TGCGCCAGCAGCGACAAAGGGGACAGGTATTTGGAAAAACTGTTTTTT. Amino acids: CASSDKGDRYLEKLFF.

The chain is built from TRBV5-4 and TRBJ2-3, with D unresolved. V was trimmed by 6 bases and J by 4 bases, leaving 12 bases between them. Germline values: CDR1 SGHNT, CDR2 YYREEE (reference sequence). The CDR3 consists of 13 residues. The CDR3 is CASTREPPDTQYF. The CDR3, as DNA: TGTGCCAGCACTCGAGAACCCCCAGATACGCAGTATTTT.

V and J are TRBV7-2 and TRBJ2-3, with 10 nucleotides matching TRBD2. Germline CDR1 SGHTA, CDR2 FQGNSA. The J segment lost 2 bases and the V segment lost 3 bases, leaving 5 bases of the junction unmatched. The CDR3 runs 16 residues. CDR3 region: CASSFQRGGYTDTQYF. The CDR3 bases are TGTGCCAGCAGCTTTCAGCGGGGGGGCTACACAGATACGCAGTATTTT. Filled out from reference TRBV7-2 and TRBJ2-3, the complete variable domain reads GAGVSQSPSNKVTEKGKDVELRCDPISGHTALYWYRQSLGQGLEFLIYFQGNSAPDKSGLPSDRFSAERTGGSVSTLTIQRTQQEDSAVYLCASSFQRGGYTDTQYFGPGTRLTVL.

V and J are TRBV11-2 and TRBJ1-2; D is ambiguous. V shed 0 bases and J shed 4 bases, with 6 bases lying between them. The germline V gene encodes CDR1 SGHAT and CDR2 FQNNGV. CDR3 length: 13 residues. The CDR3 region is CASSLESLYGYTF. DNA for the CDR3: TGTGCCAGCAGCTTAGAGTCACTCTATGGCTACACCTTC.

The J gene is TRBJ1-1, the V gene TRBV6-4; the match to TRBD1 covers 7 bases. J lost 1 base, V lost 5 bases, and 7 bases had no gene match. Germline V CDR1 and CDR2: MRHNA, SNTAGT. This CDR3 has 15 amino acids. CDR3 protein: CASSIQGWGNTEAFF. Written as DNA, the CDR3 is TGTGCCAGCAGTATACAGGGGTGGGGGAACACTGAAGCTTTCTTT.

The V gene is TRBV30, the J gene TRBJ1-5; 8 positions match TRBD1. This CDR3 comprises 16 residues. From germline, CDR1 is GTSNPN and CDR2 SVGIG (reference sequence). With 0 bases clipped from V and 6 bases from J, the junction kept 10 bases outside the gene matches. The CDR3 nucleotides are TGTGCCTGGAGTGTACAGGGGCGACAGGGGATTCAGCCCCAGCATTTT. It yields the protein CAWSVQGRQGIQPQHF.

The CDR3 region has the DNA TGTGCCAGCAGCCCGACTGGAGGCAGCTATGGCTACACCTTC. It encodes CASSPTGGSYGYTF. The genes are TRBV14 and TRBJ1-2; D is unresolved. With 4 bases removed from V and 4 bases from J, the gap between germline ends came to 13 bases. CDR3 length: 14 residues. Germline V gene sequence: CDR1 SGHDN, CDR2 FVKESK.

The chain couples TRBV7-2 to TRBJ2-2, with D perhaps matching TRBD1 (7 bases). Looked up from germline, CDR1 is SGHTA and CDR2 is FQGNSA. V was clipped by 8 bases and J by 3 bases, with 13 bases between them. The CDR3 has 14 residues. The CDR3 loop reads CASQTGRHTGELFF. The DNA for the CDR3 is TGTGCCAGCCAGACAGGGAGGCACACCGGGGAGCTGTTTTTT.

This clone showed up just once. The chain recombines TRBV7-9 with TRBJ2-3, with D unclear. The CDR3 contains 11 residues. Trimming took 3 bases from V and 7 from J, leaving 5 bases between them. CDR1 and CDR2 (germline): SEHNR, FQNEAQ (reference sequence). CDR3 amino acids: CASSFEYTQYF. The DNA of the CDR3 is TGTGCCAGCAGCTTTGAGTATACGCAGTATTTT.

Comment on this clone: One end of the junction does not line up with germline, which may come from a read error. The gene calls are TRBV20-1 and TRBJ2-7; D remains unclear. The CDR3 runs 10 residues. The germline CDR1 and CDR2 sequences are DFQATT and SNEGSKA (reference sequence). The CDR3 is CSARSEEKRF. DNA for the CDR3: TGCAGTGCTAGAAGCGAGGAGAAACGCTTC.

The chain uses TRBV27 and TRBJ1-2; D possibly corresponds to TRBD1 (6 bases). The CDR3 extends over 14 amino acids. Trimming left V 6 bases short and J 5 bases short, with 16 bases between. Germline V CDR1 and CDR2: MNHEY, SMNVEV (reference sequence). DNA for the CDR3: TGTGCCAGCAGCTTTGGGGGGGCTGGTTATGGCTACACCTTC. It codes for CASSFGGAGYGYTF.

The chain links TRBV11-3 to TRBJ2-2; TRBD2 aligns across 11 bases. CDR1 SGHNT and CDR2 YENEEA come from the germline V gene. J gave up 4 bases and V 0 bases, and 7 bases lay outside the gene matches. This CDR3 contains 18 residues. Here the CDR3 reads CASSLDWWLAGGTGELFF. For the CDR3, the DNA is TGTGCCAGCAGCTTAGATTGGTGGCTAGCGGGAGGCACCGGGGAGCTGTTTTTT. Using reference TRBV11-3 and TRBJ2-2 for the parts outside the CDR3, the full variable domain is EAGVVQSPRYKIIEKKQPVAFWCNPISGHNTLYWYLQNLGQGPELLIRYENEEAVDDSQLPKDRFSAERLKGVDSTLKIQPAELGDSAVYLCASSLDWWLAGGTGELFFGEGSRLTVL.

This clone came up a few times. The genes are TRBV27 and TRBJ1-5; 8 nucleotides line up with TRBD1. The junction had 10 bases not matched to a gene; V was cut back by 3 bases and J by 6 bases. The CDR3 covers 16 residues. Per the germline V gene, CDR1 is MNHEY and CDR2 is SMNVEV (reference sequence). The CDR3 loop is CASSFRQGAAGQPQHF. The CDR3 coding sequence is TGTGCCAGCAGTTTTAGGCAGGGGGCGGCCGGTCAGCCCCAGCATTTT.

The CDR3 nucleotides read TGTGCCAGTAGTGCAAACGACGGAGTAGGGGTAAATGAGCAGTTCTTC. Protein: CASSANDGVGVNEQFF. The V gene is TRBV19, the J gene TRBJ2-1; D possibly corresponds to TRBD1 (5 bases). The germline V and J ends were trimmed by 5 bases and 7 bases, with 21 bases remaining between them. The CDR3 has 16 residues. Germline V lookup: CDR1 LNHDA, CDR2 SQIVND (reference sequence).

The rearrangement links TRBV6-6 to TRBJ2-7; 10 bases agree with TRBD1. Germline loops: CDR1 MNHNY, CDR2 SVGAGI (reference sequence). The trim removed 2 bases at V and 0 bases at J, leaving 1 base unmatched. The CDR3 consists of 15 residues. The CDR3 DNA reads TGTGCCAGCAGTTACGGGACAGGGGCCTCCTACGAGCAGTACGTC. Translated, it gives CASSYGTGASYEQYV.

This clone has only a few counts. The J gene is TRBJ1-5, the V gene TRBV10-3; no definite D call. CDR3 size: 14 residues. Germline V lookup: CDR1 ENHRY, CDR2 SYGVKD. V lost 3 bases and J lost 5, with 11 bases in between. The CDR3 is CAISEAQRDQPQHF. The CDR3, as DNA: TGTGCCATCAGTGAAGCACAGAGAGATCAGCCCCAGCATTTT.

The chain employs TRBV4-1 and TRBJ2-3, with D unclear. CDR3 length equals 14 residues. V was shortened by 0 bases and J by 9 bases, with 13 bases between the two germline ends. Germline CDR1 reads MGHRA; CDR2 reads YSYEKL. The CDR3 DNA reads as TGCGCCAGCAGCCAAGACCTGGTCCAGCGAACGCAGTATTTT. It specifies CASSQDLVQRTQYF.

Written as DNA, the CDR3 is TGTGCCAGCTGCGAGGGGGTCACCGGGGAGCTGTTTTTT. Translated: CASCEGVTGELFF. This chain connects TRBV5-6 to TRBJ2-2, with D tentatively TRBD1 (6 bases). Trimming took 7 bases from V and 4 from J, leaving 11 bases between them. The CDR3 sequence is 13 residues long. Germline V gene sequence: CDR1 SGHDT, CDR2 YYEEEE.

The chain recombines TRBV19 with TRBJ2-5; tentatively, D is TRBD2 (6 bases). Trimming shortened V by 2 bases and J by 1 base, and 8 bases separated the two germline ends. CDR1 and CDR2 from the germline V gene are LNHDA and SQIVND (reference sequence). This CDR3 comprises 14 residues. Written as DNA, the CDR3 is TGTGCCAGTAGTATAAGGACTATCCAAGAGACCCAGTACTTC. Protein product: CASSIRTIQETQYF.

This clone was seen a handful of times. This chain connects TRBV6-1 to TRBJ1-5; 7 nucleotides agree with TRBD1. The V and J ends lost 3 bases and 4 bases, in that order; junction bases with no gene match: 3. CDR1 is MNHNS and CDR2 is SASEGT in the germline V gene. The CDR3 contains 14 residues. The CDR3 bases are TGTGCCAGCAGTGACGGGACAGAAAATCAGCCCCAGCATTTT. Translated, it gives CASSDGTENQPQHF.